This TCR beta chain was sequenced in a study of blood T cell repertoires in COVID-19. Study details: The samples span acute and convalescent COVID-19 from the United States, Italy and Spain. The cDNA or gDNA used as material had been derived from T cells, B-cell-depleted T cells, or PBMCs.

In the study's own analysis: By means of reference gene primer amplification, nucleated cell counts were estimated. This table comes from immunoSEQ multiplex PCR, and its TCRdb copy is limited to in-frame clones, with some not included. D and trimming come from the DNA, and the V and J calls and clone size come from that table. The table lists about 190,000 clones, about four fifths of them singletons. The V end lost 0 bases, the J end lost 6 bases, and 12 bases lay between the germline ends. CDR1 LGHNA and CDR2 YNFKEQ come from the germline V gene. The CDR3 runs 15 residues. This TCR was recovered from a man in his fifties or sixties with acute or convalescent COVID-19. The chain couples TRBV4-2 to TRBJ1-5; D may be TRBD1 (5 bases). The material sequenced was peripheral blood. CDR3 nucleotides: TGTGCCAGCAGCCAAGATCGGGCGGGGGGTCAGCCCCAGCATTTT. Amino acids: CASSQDRAGGQPQHF.